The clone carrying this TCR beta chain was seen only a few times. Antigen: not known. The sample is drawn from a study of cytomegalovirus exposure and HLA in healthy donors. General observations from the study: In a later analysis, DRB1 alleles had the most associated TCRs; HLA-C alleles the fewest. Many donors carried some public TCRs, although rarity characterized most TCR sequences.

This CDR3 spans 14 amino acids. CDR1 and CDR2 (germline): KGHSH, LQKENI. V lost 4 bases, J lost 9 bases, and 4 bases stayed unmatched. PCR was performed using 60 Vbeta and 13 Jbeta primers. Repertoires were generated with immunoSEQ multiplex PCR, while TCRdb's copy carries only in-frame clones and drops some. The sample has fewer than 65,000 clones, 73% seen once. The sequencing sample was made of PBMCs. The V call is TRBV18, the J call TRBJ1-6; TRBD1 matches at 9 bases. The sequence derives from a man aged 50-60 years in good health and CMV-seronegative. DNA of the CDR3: TGTGCCAGCTCACAGGGACAGGGCAGTTCACCCCTCCACTTT. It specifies CASSQGQGSSPLHF.